Listed here are 26 T cell receptor beta chains from one sample, sequenced in a study of cytomegalovirus exposure and HLA in healthy donors (dated by TCRdb to the late 2010s). The library was made by the immunoSEQ multiplex PCR assay. A mixture of 60 forward primers for TCR Vbeta segments and 13 reverse primers for TCR Jbeta segments was used in the multiplex PCR. Imported from immuneACCESS, the table was reduced by TCRdb to in-frame sequences with V and J called. These copies leave out some clones; in studies compared against another copy, an unresolved V gene accounts for under half, and the cause of the remainder is not known. The sample table records roughly 55,000 clones; over 65% of these occur just once. The ten most abundant clones make up less than 35% of the sample. The specimen sequenced was PBMCs. Receptors were obtained from a man in his forties in good health and CMV-seropositive.

The chain employs TRBV5-4 and TRBJ1-2; D is uncertain. Germline assignment: CDR1 SGHNT and CDR2 YYREEE (reference sequence). The CDR3 consists of 15 residues. The V end lost 0 bases, the J end lost 6 bases, and 15 bases lay between the germline ends. The CDR3 reads CASSLVPEAENGYTF. Written as DNA, the CDR3 is TGTGCCAGCAGCTTGGTCCCAGAGGCGGAAAATGGCTACACCTTC.

This clone was detected only a few times. The chain recombines TRBV6-1 with TRBJ1-1; 8 bases match TRBD1. The germline CDR1 and CDR2 sequences are MNHNS and SASEGT. The CDR3 is 15 residues long. Unmatched junction bases numbered 6, after V lost 3 bases and J lost 3 bases. The CDR3 nucleotides read TGTGCCAGCAGTGACGTCGGACAGGGTGACACTGAAGCTTTCTTT. It translates to CASSDVGQGDTEAFF.

In the case of this clone: A junction boundary mismatches the germline segment, possibly from a read error. The CDR3 loop is CASREGRSQDQPQHF. CDR3 coding DNA: TGTGCCAGCCGGGAGGGCCGGAGTCAGGATCAACCCCAGCATTTT. This chain joins TRBV6-1 and TRBJ1-5; D gene ambiguous. The CDR3 contains 15 residues. CDR1 is MNHNS and CDR2 is SASEGT in the germline V gene.

This clone showed up just once. J is TRBJ1-1 and V is TRBV6-1; 9 bases line up with TRBD1. This CDR3 contains 18 residues. Germline CDR1 and CDR2: MNHNS and SASEGT. V lost 2 bases and J lost 3; bases outside the gene matches: 13. CDR3 sequence: CASSETFRTGVGDTEAFF. The CDR3 DNA reads as TGTGCCAGCAGTGAAACTTTTCGGACAGGGGTTGGGGACACTGAAGCTTTCTTT.

This chain uses TRBV6-1 with TRBJ1-3, with D perhaps matching TRBD1 (6 bases). Germline values: CDR1 MNHNS, CDR2 SASEGT. The CDR3 is 14 amino acids. V lost 7 bases and J 4 bases, leaving 14 bases between the germline ends. CDR3 in amino acids: CASTESGEGNTIYF. CDR3 in DNA: TGTGCCAGCACCGAATCAGGGGAAGGAAACACCATATATTTT.

This chain joins TRBV4-1 and TRBJ2-6; 8 bases agree with TRBD2. This CDR3 is built from 19 residues. Germline lookup yields CDR1 MGHRA and CDR2 YSYEKL. The V segment lost 0 bases and the J segment 2 bases; nucleotides outside the gene matches: 9. CDR3 amino acids: CASSQDWAGGPTGANVLTF. The CDR3 nucleotides read TGCGCCAGCAGCCAAGATTGGGCGGGGGGTCCAACTGGGGCCAACGTCCTGACTTTC.

The V gene is TRBV19, the J gene TRBJ1-2, with 7 nucleotides matching TRBD1. The germline CDR1 and CDR2 sequences are LNHDA and SQIVND (reference sequence). CDR3 length: 14 amino acids. The junction had 6 bases not matched to a gene; V was cut back by 4 bases and J by 4 bases. The CDR3 DNA is TGTGCCAGTAGTACGCAGACAGGGCCCTATGGCTACACCTTC. This translates into CASSTQTGPYGYTF.

The chain links TRBV9 to TRBJ2-3, with TRBD2 matching over 10 bases. The J segment lost 4 bases and the V segment lost 0 bases, leaving 2 bases of the junction unmatched. The CDR3 runs 15 residues. The germline gives CDR1 SGDLS, CDR2 YYNGEE. The CDR3 bases are TGTGCCAGCAGCGTAGTTACTAGCGGGGCAGATACGCAGTATTTT. Amino acid sequence: CASSVVTSGADTQYF.

The chain links TRBV11-2 to TRBJ2-5, with 13 bases aligning to TRBD2. Trimming cost V 4 bases and J 2 bases; bases outside gene matches: 4. The CDR3 extends over 16 amino acids. CDR1 is SGHAT, CDR2 FQNNGV, per germline. The CDR3 nucleotides read TGTGCCAGCAGCTCAGGGACTAGCGGGGTACAAGAGACCCAGTACTTC. Translated: CASSSGTSGVQETQYF.

This rearrangement joins TRBV27 to TRBJ2-3; unclear D gene. Trimming took off 0 bases at V and 7 bases at J, with 8 bases between the two ends. Germline-derived CDR1 and CDR2 are MNHEY and SMNVEV (reference sequence). The CDR3 sequence is 13 residues long. The CDR3 nucleotides are TGTGCCAGCAGTTTATCTAGCCTGAATACGCAGTATTTT. Translated, it gives CASSLSSLNTQYF.

This chain links TRBV29-1 with TRBJ2-1; the match to TRBD1 covers 10 bases. The CDR3 consists of 15 residues. V lost 5 bases and J lost 5; bases outside the gene matches: 9. CDR1 SQVTM and CDR2 ANQGSEA come from the germline V gene. CDR3 in amino acids: CSVSRPGQGNNEQFF. The CDR3 DNA follows: TGCAGCGTTTCCCGGCCGGGACAGGGGAACAATGAGCAGTTCTTC.

This chain joins TRBV6-5 and TRBJ1-6; possibly TRBD1 for D (5 bases). The ends were cut back, 2 bases at V and 10 bases at J, with 9 bases in the middle. The CDR3 has 13 residues. Germline V gene data show CDR1 as MNHEY and CDR2 as SVGAGI. The chain's CDR3 is CASSYGAKSPLHF. The CDR3 DNA follows: TGTGCCAGCAGTTACGGGGCGAAGTCACCCCTCCACTTT.

The chain uses TRBV18 and TRBJ2-7; 10 nucleotides agree with TRBD1. V shed 5 bases and J 4 bases; nucleotides not matched to a gene: 8. Germline lookup yields CDR1 KGHSH and CDR2 LQKENI. CDR3 length equals 15 residues. CDR3 in amino acids: CASSATGTGEYEQYF. The CDR3 DNA follows: TGTGCCAGCTCAGCTACCGGGACAGGGGAGTACGAGCAGTACTTC.

The rearrangement joins TRBV29-1 to TRBJ2-7, with D perhaps TRBD1 (6 bases). Germline CDR1 SQVTM, CDR2 ANQGSEA. V gave up 2 bases and J gave up 7 bases, with 15 bases separating them. This CDR3 spans 13 amino acids. The CDR3 reads CSVEPQAQGEQYF. The DNA for the CDR3 is TGCAGCGTTGAACCACAGGCCCAGGGGGAGCAGTACTTC.

The V gene is TRBV5-6, the J gene TRBJ1-1; maybe TRBD1 (5 bases). Trimming shortened V by 3 bases and J by 6 bases, and 15 bases separated the two germline ends. Germline loops: CDR1 SGHDT, CDR2 YYEEEE. The CDR3 is 14 amino acids. The CDR3 DNA sequence: TGTGCCAGCAGCTCCCGTTTACAGGTTTCTGAAGCTTTCTTT. Its protein is CASSSRLQVSEAFF.

This clone has more than one count but fewer than ten. CDR3 in DNA: TGCGCCAGCAGCCAAGGGCAGTACAATGAGCAGTTCTTC. As protein: CASSQGQYNEQFF. The chain recombines TRBV4-3 with TRBJ2-1; D not certain. CDR1 is LGHNA and CDR2 is YSLEER in the germline V gene. The ends were cut back, 1 base at V and 4 bases at J, with 5 bases in the middle. The CDR3 is 13 amino acids.

The J gene is TRBJ2-7, the V gene TRBV4-1; 8 nucleotides match TRBD1. The length of the CDR3 is 14 residues. Unmatched junction bases numbered 6, after V lost 5 bases and J lost 3 bases. Germline values: CDR1 MGHRA, CDR2 YSYEKL. CDR3 sequence: CASSDGQGIYEQYF. DNA for the CDR3: TGCGCCAGCAGCGACGGACAGGGCATCTACGAGCAGTACTTC.

V and J are TRBV30 and TRBJ2-2, with D perhaps matching TRBD2 (7 bases). Trimming took 7 bases from V and 1 from J, leaving 16 bases between them. The CDR3 is made up of 15 amino acids. The germline V gene has CDR1 GTSNPN and CDR2 SVGIG (reference sequence). Written as DNA, the CDR3 is TGTGCCTTACTCGGGGGGCCCCAGAACACCGGGGAGCTGTTTTTT. Amino acid sequence: CALLGGPQNTGELFF.

This sequence joins TRBV29-1 and TRBJ2-1; the D is unclear. Per the germline V gene, CDR1 is SQVTM and CDR2 is ANQGSEA. The CDR3 contains 12 residues. Trimming took 5 bases from V and 10 from J, leaving 15 bases between them. CDR3 protein: CSVLTARREQFF. CDR3 bases: TGCAGCGTTCTAACGGCGCGCAGGGAGCAGTTCTTC.

CDR3 region: CSARPGTEAFF. DNA of the CDR3: TGCAGTGCTAGACCGGGCACTGAAGCTTTCTTT. V usage is TRBV20-1 and J usage is TRBJ1-1; D is ambiguous. V was trimmed by 2 bases and J by 4 bases, leaving 5 bases between them. The CDR3 sequence is 11 residues long. Germline CDR1 and CDR2: DFQATT and SNEGSKA (reference sequence).

Of note for this clone: This CDR3 is also generated by other DNA sequences in the sample. V is TRBV5-1 and J is TRBJ2-5; 7 nucleotides align to TRBD1. The CDR3 is 14 residues long. Germline loops: CDR1 SGHRS, CDR2 YFSETQ. The V segment lost 4 bases and the J segment 1 base; nucleotides outside the gene matches: 4. The CDR3 protein is CASSPGTVQETQYF. The CDR3 nucleotides read TGCGCCAGCAGCCCAGGGACAGTCCAAGAGACCCAGTACTTC.

V usage is TRBV20-1 and J usage is TRBJ2-7, with 7 bases identical to TRBD1. V lost 0 bases, J lost 7 bases, and 0 bases stayed unmatched. The CDR3 has 11 residues. From germline, CDR1 is DFQATT and CDR2 SNEGSKA (reference sequence). The CDR3 DNA reads as TGCAGTGCTAGAGAGGACAGGGAGCAGTACTTC. Protein sequence: CSAREDREQYF.

This clone was recorded once. Compared with germline, one end of the junction differs, possibly owing to a read error. This chain connects TRBV7-8 to TRBJ1-1, with D perhaps TRBD1 (6 bases). The CDR3 length is 12 residues. Per the germline V gene, CDR1 is SGHVS and CDR2 is FQNEAQ. In DNA form, the CDR3 reads TGTGCCAGCAGCTCTACACCTCCAGGGGTTATATTT. It specifies CASSSTPPGVIF.

The CDR3 DNA is TGCGCCAGCAGCTTGGGCCGGGGAACTGAAGCTTTCTTT. Translating it yields CASSLGRGTEAFF. The rearrangement uses TRBV5-1 and TRBJ1-1, with D unclear. There are 13 residues in the CDR3. Germline values: CDR1 SGHRS, CDR2 YFSETQ. V was pared by 0 bases and J by 5 bases, with 8 bases between.

This sequence joins TRBV6-6 and TRBJ2-7; a weak D match, TRBD1 (6 bases). This CDR3 has 15 amino acids. Trimming removed 6 bases at V and 2 bases at J, with 17 bases between. The germline V gene has CDR1 MNHNY and CDR2 SVGAGI (reference sequence). CDR3 sequence: CASSLTQGGAYEQYF. CDR3 DNA sequence: TGTGCCAGCAGCCTAACACAGGGTGGAGCCTACGAGCAGTACTTC.

The CDR3 bases are TGTGCCAGCAGCTTAGCGAGGGGAGGGATAGAGACCCAGTACTTC. It codes for CASSLARGGIETQYF. J is TRBJ2-5 and V is TRBV7-7; TRBD2 matches at 7 bases. The CDR3 has 15 amino acids. Germline V gives CDR1 SSHAT, CDR2 FNYEAQ (reference sequence). V lost 0 bases, J lost 4 bases, and 5 bases stayed unmatched.